The 4 T cell receptor beta chains listed next were all sequenced from one sample in a study of graft-versus-host responses after intestinal transplantation. The assay was immunoSEQ multiplex PCR, and TCRdb's table has in-frame clones only and misses some. The sample contains fewer than 25,000 clones, about 55% of which appear only once. The sample was alloreactive CD4+ T cells from a mixed lymphocyte reaction culture, taken before intestinal transplant. The subset denotes: CFSE-low proliferating T cells sorted from roughly 6-day pre-transplant mixed lymphocyte reaction (GvH or HvG direction). The origin of the receptors is a human patient who received an intestinal transplant.

The genes are TRBV11-2 and TRBJ2-1; TRBD1 is a possible D gene (5 bases). CDR3 size: 18 residues. Germline assignment: CDR1 SGHAT and CDR2 FQNNGV. Between the trimmed V and J ends, which lost 4 bases and 1 base, there was a span of 20 bases. This CDR3 is CASSSLFLPGLSYNEQFF. The CDR3, as DNA: TGTGCCAGCAGCTCTTTATTTTTGCCAGGGCTTTCCTACAATGAGCAGTTCTTC.

The chain has TRBV28 and TRBJ2-1, with 10 bases lining up with TRBD2. Trimming at V came to 6 bases and at J to 0 bases, leaving 2 bases not matched to a gene. Germline V CDR1 and CDR2: MDHEN, SYDVKM. This CDR3 region has 15 residues. CDR3 region: CASSPSGSSYNEQFF. CDR3 coding DNA: TGTGCCAGCAGCCCTAGCGGGAGCTCCTACAATGAGCAGTTCTTC.

The chain recombines TRBV5-1 with TRBJ2-1; 7 bases are shared with TRBD1. Trimming removed 1 base from V and 3 bases from J; junction bases left unmatched: 13. This CDR3 region has 18 residues. Looked up from germline, CDR1 is SGHRS and CDR2 is YFSETQ. DNA for the CDR3: TGCGCCAGCAGCTTGCAAACCCCCGGACAGGAGCACTACAATGAGCAGTTCTTC. Encoded protein: CASSLQTPGQEHYNEQFF.

The V call is TRBV18, the J call TRBJ1-3; tentative D call: TRBD1 (5 bases). Trimming took off 0 bases at V and 4 bases at J, with 13 bases between the two ends. Germline V gene lookup returns CDR1 KGHSH and CDR2 LQKENI. CDR3 length: 16 residues. CDR3 protein: CASSPPSRANGNTIYF. The CDR3 bases are TGTGCCAGCTCACCACCGTCCAGGGCGAACGGAAACACCATATATTTT.